This TCR beta chain was identified in a study of T cell repertoires in cytomegalovirus infection. Study-level information: The study used recently identified HLA-C-restricted and well-studied HLA-B-restricted CMV epitopes. Carrying CMV and the relevant HLA type showed in public TCR beta signatures.

A remark on this clonotype: What it binds is not known.

The V gene end was trimmed by 7 bases and the J gene end by 3 bases; junction bases not matched to a gene: 5. The CDR3 consists of 12 residues. Germline V lookup: CDR1 SQVTM, CDR2 ANQGSEA. Study-level points and caveats: Ex vivo responses were dominated by HLA-C-restricted CMV-specific TCR beta clonotypes. Cumulative frequency (of public TCR beta family members) identified carriers of CMV plus the relevant HLA.

TCRdb used MiXCR to reprocess the reads, holding one entry per CDR3 protein. The sample has tens of thousands of distinct CDR3 sequences; roughly 20% are singletons. The origin of this receptor is a human donor in good health (CMV status not recorded). Some clones in this sample may be carry-over from other donors' samples. The chain employs TRBV29-1 and TRBJ2-7; 8 bases map to TRBD2. The sample was CD8+ T cells from cultured PBMCs, taken from culture after CMV antigen stimulation. The CDR3 nucleotides are TGCAGCGGAGCGGGAGAAAGCTACGAGCAGTACTTC. Residues: CSGAGESYEQYF.